This entry lists 29 T cell receptor beta chains sequenced from one sample in a study of siplizumab effects on memory and regulatory T cells (dated by TCRdb to about 2019). The library was made by the immunoSEQ multiplex PCR assay. TCRdb provides this immuneACCESS table in a form limited to in-frame rearrangements. Some clones are lacking; in checked studies, under half of them reflect an unresolved V gene, and why the rest are absent is not known. Here the sample has nearly 85,000 clones; 87% occur a single time. 1.5% of the sample comes from the top ten. Sequences were obtained from Tregs sorted from blood. These receptors were obtained from a human donor in good health.

The chain joins TRBV4-2 to TRBJ2-5; D is undetermined. The CDR3 contains 15 residues. Germline CDR1 LGHNA, CDR2 YNFKEQ. V lost 0 bases to trimming and J lost 1 base, with 9 bases between them. CDR3 in amino acids: CASSQDFAVQETQYF. As DNA, the CDR3 is TGTGCCAGCAGCCAAGATTTCGCGGTCCAAGAGACCCAGTACTTC.

V and J are TRBV7-9 and TRBJ1-1, with D maybe TRBD1 (6 bases). The CDR3 runs to 17 residues. The V gene's germline CDR1 is SEHNR and CDR2 FQNEAQ (reference sequence). The V end lost 0 bases, the J end lost 6 bases, and 20 bases lay between the germline ends. CDR3 DNA sequence: TGTGCCAGCAGCTTAGCGCTTTGGGCGGGGGCTTCCGCTGAAGCTTTCTTT. As protein: CASSLALWAGASAEAFF.

The gene calls are TRBV11-3 and TRBJ2-2, with D uncertain. The CDR3 sequence is 14 residues long. The germline CDR1 and CDR2 sequences are SGHNT and YENEEA. V lost 5 bases and J lost 5, with 12 bases in between. CDR3 bases: TGTGCCAGCAGCGCCCCAGAGGTTACCGGGGAGCTGTTTTTT. This sequence encodes CASSAPEVTGELFF.

CDR3 sequence (DNA): TGTGCCAGCAGCGTGGGGACTAGCGGAACCTACGAGCAGTACTTC. Its translation is CASSVGTSGTYEQYF. This chain uses TRBV9 with TRBJ2-7; TRBD2 matches 11 bases. Germline loops: CDR1 SGDLS, CDR2 YYNGEE. V was pared by 2 bases and J by 2 bases, with 3 bases of the junction left unmatched. This CDR3 is 15 amino acids long.

The chain carries TRBV11-2 and TRBJ1-1; D unclear. The CDR3 contains 13 residues. From germline, CDR1 is SGHAT and CDR2 FQNNGV. The V and J ends lost 1 base and 1 base respectively, with 4 bases between them. The CDR3 here is CASSLGGNTEAFF. The CDR3 DNA sequence: TGTGCCAGCAGCTTAGGGGGGAACACTGAAGCTTTCTTT.

The chain joins TRBV5-5 to TRBJ1-2, with 9 bases aligning to TRBD1. Germline V lookup: CDR1 SGHKS, CDR2 YYEKEE (reference sequence). V trimming: 3 bases; J trimming: 7 bases; junction bases outside the gene matches: 16. The CDR3 consists of 17 residues. For the CDR3, the DNA is TGTGCCAGCAGCTGGACCCTCAGGACAGGGGCCTACGGTGGCTACACCTTC. Translation gives CASSWTLRTGAYGGYTF.

This chain connects TRBV6-5 to TRBJ1-5, with 8 bases identical to TRBD1. Unmatched junction bases numbered 6, after V lost 6 bases and J lost 5 bases. The CDR3 is made up of 14 amino acids. In germline, CDR1 is MNHEY, CDR2 SVGAGI. CDR3 DNA sequence: TGTGCCAGCAGATTTACAGGGGGGGATCAGCCCCAGCATTTT. Its translation: CASRFTGGDQPQHF.

The V call is TRBV6-4, the J call TRBJ2-7; 8 bases align to TRBD1. CDR1 and CDR2 from the germline V gene are MRHNA and SNTAGT. With V trimmed by 6 bases and J by 10 bases, 11 bases remained unmatched. The CDR3 loop spans 13 amino acids. The CDR3 loop reads CASRPQGVSEQYF. CDR3 coding DNA: TGTGCCAGCAGGCCACAGGGGGTCTCCGAACAGTACTTC.

This chain links TRBV7-6 with TRBJ1-3, with D possibly TRBD1 on 5 matching bases. V gave up 2 bases and J gave up 0 bases, with 14 bases separating them. Germline V gene lookup returns CDR1 SGHVS and CDR2 FNYEAQ. The CDR3 length is 17 residues. The CDR3 region has the DNA TGTGCCAGCAGCTTACTGGCAGGGACTATCTCTGGAAACACCATATATTTT. Encoded protein: CASSLLAGTISGNTIYF. Combining the CDR3 with reference TRBV7-6 and TRBJ1-3 gives the whole variable domain GAGVSQSPRYKVTKRGQDVALRCDPISGHVSLYWYRQALGQGPEFLTYFNYEAQQDKSGLPNDRFSAERPEGSISTLTIQRTEQRDSAMYRCASSLLAGTISGNTIYFGEGSWLTVV.

The gene calls are TRBV6-5 and TRBJ2-5, with 12 bases aligning to TRBD2. The V and J ends lost 0 bases and 7 bases, in that order; junction bases with no gene match: 6. The germline V gene encodes CDR1 MNHEY and CDR2 SVGAGI. This CDR3 region has 16 residues. CDR3 sequence: CASSYSPSGGAGTQYF. The CDR3, as DNA: TGTGCCAGCAGTTACTCGCCTAGCGGGGGGGCCGGGACCCAGTACTTC.

This chain links TRBV30 with TRBJ2-7; tentative D call: TRBD1 (5 bases). The CDR3 has 14 amino acids. V was shortened by 1 base and J by 4 bases, with 14 bases between the two germline ends. CDR1 GTSNPN and CDR2 SVGIG come from the germline V gene (reference sequence). The CDR3 protein is CAWSDGAGMYEQYF. The CDR3 nucleotides are TGTGCCTGGAGTGATGGGGCAGGGATGTACGAGCAGTACTTC.

Only a few counts were recorded for this clone. The rearrangement links TRBV4-2 to TRBJ2-3, with 9 bases fitting TRBD1. Germline lookup yields CDR1 LGHNA and CDR2 YNFKEQ. V shed 4 bases and J 3 bases; nucleotides not matched to a gene: 11. The CDR3 spans 17 residues. CDR3 sequence (DNA): TGTGCCAGCAGCCTCCTAAAGTGGGGACAGGGTACAGATACGCAGTATTTT. This translates into CASSLLKWGQGTDTQYF.

This clone was observed once. The rearrangement links TRBV7-9 to TRBJ2-1, with D unclear. The CDR3 totals 14 residues. The germline V gene encodes CDR1 SEHNR and CDR2 FQNEAQ (reference sequence). With 3 bases removed from V and 4 bases from J, the gap between germline ends came to 10 bases. The CDR3 is CASSFNDMYNEQFF. The CDR3 coding sequence is TGTGCCAGCAGCTTCAATGACATGTACAATGAGCAGTTCTTC.

The chain couples TRBV1 to TRBJ2-5; TRBD1 was called by the table and not checked on the DNA. TRBV1 is noted as a pseudogene. This CDR3 is 17 amino acids long. This CDR3 reads CTSSPYQGGRGGETQYF. CDR3 bases: TGCACCAGCAGCCCCTACCAGGGTGGGAGAGGGGGAGAGACCCAGTACTTC.

The V and J genes are TRBV19 and TRBJ2-1; 7 bases align to TRBD1. The junction had 2 bases not matched to a gene; V was cut back by 3 bases and J by 6 bases. Per germline, CDR1 LNHDA and CDR2 SQIVND (reference sequence). The CDR3 extends over 13 amino acids. The CDR3 is CASSMGQINEQFF. The CDR3 DNA sequence: TGTGCCAGTAGTATGGGACAGATCAATGAGCAGTTCTTC. The full variable domain, completed using reference TRBV19 and TRBJ2-1, is DGGITQSPKYLFRKEGQNVTLSCEQNLNHDAMYWYRQDPGQGLRLIYYSQIVNDFQKGDIAEGYSVSREKKESFPLTVTSAQKNPTAFYLCASSMGQINEQFFGPGTRLTVL.

The chain is built from TRBV27 and TRBJ2-2; no definite D call. CDR1 and CDR2 (germline): MNHEY, SMNVEV (reference sequence). The CDR3 contains 14 residues. With 2 bases removed from V and 5 bases from J, the gap between germline ends came to 9 bases. The chain's CDR3 is CASSLIRGTGELFF. CDR3 DNA sequence: TGTGCCAGCAGTTTAATTCGCGGAACCGGGGAGCTGTTTTTT.

J is TRBJ1-1 and V is TRBV7-3; 9 bases line up with TRBD1. J lost 1 base, V lost 2 bases, and 5 bases had no gene match. This CDR3 contains 16 residues. Germline assignment: CDR1 SGHTA and CDR2 FQGTGA. CDR3 coding DNA: TGTGCCAGCAGCTTATCGGGACAGGGACCGAACACTGAAGCTTTCTTT. Its protein product is CASSLSGQGPNTEAFF.

The rearrangement joins TRBV6-1 to TRBJ1-1, with TRBD1 matching over 9 bases. This CDR3 has 15 amino acids. Looked up from germline, CDR1 is MNHNS and CDR2 is SASEGT. V was pared by 6 bases and J by 2 bases, with 7 bases of the junction left unmatched. CDR3 amino acids: CASRRATGGNTEAFF. In DNA form, the CDR3 reads TGTGCCAGCAGGCGGGCGACAGGGGGAAACACTGAAGCTTTCTTT.

The chain uses TRBV7-3 and TRBJ1-6; D gene uncertain. The CDR3 has 14 residues. Trimming pared 2 bases from V and 4 bases from J, leaving 6 bases between. CDR1 SGHTA and CDR2 FQGTGA come from the germline V gene. The CDR3 is CASSLSGYNSPLHF. The CDR3 DNA is TGTGCCAGCAGCTTATCCGGGTATAATTCACCCCTCCACTTT.

The chain is built from TRBV28 and TRBJ1-1; D perhaps matches TRBD1 (5 bases). Germline lookup yields CDR1 MDHEN and CDR2 SYDVKM. V was trimmed by 7 bases and J by 1 base, leaving 10 bases between them. This CDR3 region has 13 residues. The CDR3 loop reads CASKGQGNTEAFF. The CDR3 nucleotides are TGTGCCAGCAAGGGCCAGGGGAACACTGAAGCTTTCTTT.

This chain connects TRBV27 to TRBJ2-6, with TRBD1 matching 9 bases. The CDR3 is made up of 20 amino acids. Germline loops: CDR1 MNHEY, CDR2 SMNVEV (reference sequence). V shed 3 bases, J shed 0 bases, and the junction held 12 bases outside the gene matches. CDR3 loop: CASSFSWGDRAYSGANVLTF. CDR3 nucleotides: TGTGCCAGCAGTTTTTCGTGGGGGGACAGGGCCTACTCTGGGGCCAACGTCCTGACTTTC.

The rearrangement links TRBV7-2 to TRBJ2-1; TRBD2 matches 12 bases. CDR3 length: 16 residues. V shed 4 bases and J 9 bases; nucleotides not matched to a gene: 10. Germline lookup yields CDR1 SGHTA and CDR2 FQGNSA. CDR3 DNA sequence: TGTGCCAGCAGCTCGCGCCGGACTAGCGGGGATAGTGAGCAGTTCTTC. Its protein is CASSSRRTSGDSEQFF.

The CDR3 sequence is CAISRDPSNQPQHF. The CDR3 DNA reads as TGTGCCATCAGTCGGGACCCTAGCAATCAGCCCCAGCATTTT. The chain employs TRBV10-3 and TRBJ1-5, with D possibly TRBD1 on 5 matching bases. Looked up from germline, CDR1 is ENHRY and CDR2 is SYGVKD. V lost 5 bases and J 0 bases, leaving 8 bases between the germline ends. CDR3 length equals 14 residues.

The V and J genes are TRBV5-1 and TRBJ2-5; 10 nucleotides line up with TRBD1. From germline, CDR1 is SGHRS and CDR2 YFSETQ. Trimming cost V 4 bases and J 2 bases; bases outside gene matches: 5. The CDR3 totals 15 residues. CDR3 residues: CASSETGGQQETQYF. The CDR3 DNA sequence: TGCGCCAGCAGCGAGACAGGGGGCCAACAAGAGACCCAGTACTTC.

The chain is built from TRBV5-1 and TRBJ2-3; D ambiguous. Trimming took off 3 bases at V and 1 base at J, with 6 bases between the two ends. The length of the CDR3 is 13 residues. CDR1 and CDR2 from the germline V gene are SGHRS and YFSETQ. The CDR3 loop reads CASSSTGTDTQYF. The CDR3, as DNA: TGCGCCAGCAGCTCGACCGGCACAGATACGCAGTATTTT. The full variable domain, rest sourced from reference TRBV5-1 and TRBJ2-3, is KAGVTQTPRYLIKTRGQQVTLSCSPISGHRSVSWYQQTPGQGLQFLFEYFSETQRNKGNFPGRFSGRQFSNSRSEMNVSTLELGDSALYLCASSSTGTDTQYFGPGTRLTVL.

The CDR3 region has the DNA TGTGCCAGCAGCCTTGGGACAGGGGCGAACACCGGGGAGCTGTTTTTT. Amino acid sequence: CASSLGTGANTGELFF. The chain couples TRBV5-6 to TRBJ2-2; 10 bases match TRBD1. Germline CDR1 is SGHDT and CDR2 is YYEEEE. Trimming cost V 4 bases and J 0 bases; bases outside gene matches: 3. This CDR3 is 16 amino acids long. The whole variable domain, remainder taken from reference TRBV5-6 and TRBJ2-2, is DAGVTQSPTHLIKTRGQQVTLRCSPKSGHDTVSWYQQALGQGPQFIFQYYEEEERQRGNFPDRFSGHQFPNYSSELNVNALLLGDSALYLCASSLGTGANTGELFFGEGSRLTVL.

The chain combines TRBV9 with TRBJ2-2; D may be TRBD2 (5 bases). The CDR3 length is 15 residues. V was cut by 3 bases and J by 2 bases, with 11 bases left in between. Germline lookup yields CDR1 SGDLS and CDR2 YYNGEE. The CDR3 loop reads CASSADSPNTGELFF. CDR3 sequence (DNA): TGTGCCAGCAGCGCGGACTCCCCAAACACCGGGGAGCTGTTTTTT.

The genes are TRBV11-3 and TRBJ2-7; maybe TRBD2 (6 bases). V was pared by 3 bases and J by 0 bases, with 12 bases between. CDR1 and CDR2 (germline): SGHNT, YENEEA. The CDR3 loop spans 15 amino acids. This chain's CDR3 is CASSLGRGTSYEQYF. CDR3 DNA: TGTGCCAGCAGCTTGGGTCGGGGGACCTCCTACGAGCAGTACTTC.

CDR3 amino acids: CASSPGVNNEQFF. In DNA, the CDR3 is TGTGCCAGCTCACCTGGGGTTAACAATGAGCAGTTCTTC. The chain has TRBV18 and TRBJ2-1; no reliable D call. CDR3 size: 13 residues. Germline CDR1 is KGHSH and CDR2 is LQKENI. Trimming removed 3 bases at V and 5 bases at J, with 8 bases between. Full variable domain (rest looked up from reference TRBV18 and TRBJ2-1): NAGVMQNPRHLVRRRGQEARLRCSPMKGHSHVYWYRQLPEEGLKFMVYLQKENIIDESGMPKERFSAEFPKEGPSILRIQQVVRGDSAAYFCASSPGVNNEQFFGPGTRLTVL.